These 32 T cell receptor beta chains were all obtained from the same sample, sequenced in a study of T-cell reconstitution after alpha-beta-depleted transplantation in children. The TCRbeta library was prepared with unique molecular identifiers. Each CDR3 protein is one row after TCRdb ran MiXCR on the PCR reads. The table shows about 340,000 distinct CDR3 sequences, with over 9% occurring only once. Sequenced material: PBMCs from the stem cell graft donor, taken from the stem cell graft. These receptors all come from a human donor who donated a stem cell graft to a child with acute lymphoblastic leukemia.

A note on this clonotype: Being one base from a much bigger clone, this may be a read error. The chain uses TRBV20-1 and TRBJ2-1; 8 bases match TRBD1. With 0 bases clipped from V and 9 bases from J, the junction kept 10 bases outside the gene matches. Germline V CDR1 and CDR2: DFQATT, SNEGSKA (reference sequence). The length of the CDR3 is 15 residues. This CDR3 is CSARDGQGLGTEQFF. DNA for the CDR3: TGCAGTGCTAGAGATGGACAGGGTTTGGGGACTGAGCAGTTCTTC.

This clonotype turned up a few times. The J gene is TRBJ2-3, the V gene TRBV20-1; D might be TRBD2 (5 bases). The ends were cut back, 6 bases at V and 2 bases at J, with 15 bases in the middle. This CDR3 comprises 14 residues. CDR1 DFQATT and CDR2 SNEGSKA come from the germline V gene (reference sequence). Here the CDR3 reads CSAPPGLTTDTQYF. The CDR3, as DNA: TGCAGTGCGCCACCAGGACTTACCACAGATACGCAGTATTTT.

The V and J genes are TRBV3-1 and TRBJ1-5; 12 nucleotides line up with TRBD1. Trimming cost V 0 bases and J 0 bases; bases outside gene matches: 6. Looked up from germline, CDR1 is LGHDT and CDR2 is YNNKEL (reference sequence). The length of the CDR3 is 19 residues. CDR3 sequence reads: CASSQEAGTGGYSNQPQHF. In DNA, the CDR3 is TGTGCCAGCAGCCAAGAGGCCGGGACAGGGGGCTATAGCAATCAGCCCCAGCATTTT.

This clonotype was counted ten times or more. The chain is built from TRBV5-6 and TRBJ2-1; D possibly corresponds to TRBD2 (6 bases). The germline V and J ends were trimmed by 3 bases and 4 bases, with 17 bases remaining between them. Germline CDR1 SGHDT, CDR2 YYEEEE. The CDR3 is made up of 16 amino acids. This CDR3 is CASSWEDGPQYNEQFF. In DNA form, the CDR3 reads TGTGCCAGCAGCTGGGAGGATGGGCCTCAATACAATGAGCAGTTCTTC.

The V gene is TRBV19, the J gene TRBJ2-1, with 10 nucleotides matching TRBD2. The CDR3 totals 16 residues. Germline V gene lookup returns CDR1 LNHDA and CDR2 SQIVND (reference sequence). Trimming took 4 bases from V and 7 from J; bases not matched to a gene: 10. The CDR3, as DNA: TGTGCCAGTAGTACCCAGCTAGCGGGAGTTATAAATGAGCAGTTCTTC. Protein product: CASSTQLAGVINEQFF.

The CDR3 spells CASSQGTSGGRTDTQYF. CDR3 sequence (DNA): TGTGCCAGCAGCCAAGGAACATCTGGAGGGAGGACAGATACGCAGTATTTT. This chain connects TRBV4-2 to TRBJ2-3, with D possibly being TRBD2 (6 bases). This CDR3 region has 17 residues. Germline CDR1 LGHNA, CDR2 YNFKEQ. Trimming took 1 base from V and 3 from J, leaving 17 bases between them.

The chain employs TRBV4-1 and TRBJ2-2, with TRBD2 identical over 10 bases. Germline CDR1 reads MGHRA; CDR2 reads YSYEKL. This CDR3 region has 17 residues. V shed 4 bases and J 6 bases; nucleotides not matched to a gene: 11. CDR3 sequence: CASSLPFSGRSSGELFF. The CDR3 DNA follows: TGCGCCAGCAGCCTCCCTTTTAGCGGGAGGTCCTCCGGGGAGCTGTTTTTT.

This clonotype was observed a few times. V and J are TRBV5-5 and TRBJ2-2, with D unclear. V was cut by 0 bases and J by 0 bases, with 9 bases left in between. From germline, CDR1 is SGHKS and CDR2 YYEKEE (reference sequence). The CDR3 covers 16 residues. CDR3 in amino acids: CASSLEPGPNTGELFF. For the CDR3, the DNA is TGTGCCAGCAGCTTGGAACCGGGCCCGAACACCGGGGAGCTGTTTTTT.

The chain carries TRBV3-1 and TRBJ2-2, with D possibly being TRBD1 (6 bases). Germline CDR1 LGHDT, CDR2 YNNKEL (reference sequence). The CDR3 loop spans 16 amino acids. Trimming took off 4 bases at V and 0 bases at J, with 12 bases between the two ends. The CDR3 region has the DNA TGTGCCAGCAGCCTGCGGACAGCTTCGAACACCGGGGAGCTGTTTTTT. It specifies CASSLRTASNTGELFF.

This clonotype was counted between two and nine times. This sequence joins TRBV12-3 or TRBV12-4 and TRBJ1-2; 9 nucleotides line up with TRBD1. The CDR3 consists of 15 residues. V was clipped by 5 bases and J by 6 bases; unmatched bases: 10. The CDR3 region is CASSPRGTGRDGYTF. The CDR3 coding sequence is TGTGCCAGCAGTCCCCGAGGGACAGGGAGGGATGGCTACACCTTC.

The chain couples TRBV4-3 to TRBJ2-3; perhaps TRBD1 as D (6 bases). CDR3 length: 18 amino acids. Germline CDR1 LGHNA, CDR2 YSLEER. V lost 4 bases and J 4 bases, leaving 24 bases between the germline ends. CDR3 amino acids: CASSPGGDWDIYADTQYF. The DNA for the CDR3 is TGCGCCAGCAGCCCTGGTGGTGATTGGGACATCTATGCAGATACGCAGTATTTT.

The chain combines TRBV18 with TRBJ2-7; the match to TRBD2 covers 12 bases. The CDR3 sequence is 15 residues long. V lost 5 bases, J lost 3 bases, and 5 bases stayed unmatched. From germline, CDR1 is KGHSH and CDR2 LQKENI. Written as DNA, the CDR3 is TGTGCCAGCTCAACAGGGACTAGCGGGCTCTACGAGCAGTACTTC. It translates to CASSTGTSGLYEQYF.

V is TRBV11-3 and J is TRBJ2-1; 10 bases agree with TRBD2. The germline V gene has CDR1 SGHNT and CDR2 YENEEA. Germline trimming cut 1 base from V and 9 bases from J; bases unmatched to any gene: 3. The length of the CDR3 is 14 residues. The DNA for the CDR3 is TGTGCCAGCAGCTTAGGGCCTAGCGGGAGTGAGCAGTTCTTC. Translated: CASSLGPSGSEQFF. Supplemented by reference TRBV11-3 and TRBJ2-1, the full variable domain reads EAGVVQSPRYKIIEKKQPVAFWCNPISGHNTLYWYLQNLGQGPELLIRYENEEAVDDSQLPKDRFSAERLKGVDSTLKIQPAELGDSAVYLCASSLGPSGSEQFFGPGTRLTVL.

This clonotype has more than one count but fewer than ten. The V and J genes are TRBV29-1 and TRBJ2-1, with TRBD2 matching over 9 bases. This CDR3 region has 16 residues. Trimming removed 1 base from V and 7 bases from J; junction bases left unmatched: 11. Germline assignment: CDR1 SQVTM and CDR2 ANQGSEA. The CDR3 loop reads CSVEGGGGVVGNEQFF. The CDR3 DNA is TGCAGCGTTGAAGGGGGCGGGGGGGTGGTCGGAAATGAGCAGTTCTTC.

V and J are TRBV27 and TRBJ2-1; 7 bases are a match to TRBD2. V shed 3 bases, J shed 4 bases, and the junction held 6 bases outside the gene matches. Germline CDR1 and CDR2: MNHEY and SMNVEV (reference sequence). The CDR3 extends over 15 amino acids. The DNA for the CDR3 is TGTGCCAGCAGTTTTGGACTAGGCCTATACAATGAGCAGTTCTTC. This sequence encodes CASSFGLGLYNEQFF.

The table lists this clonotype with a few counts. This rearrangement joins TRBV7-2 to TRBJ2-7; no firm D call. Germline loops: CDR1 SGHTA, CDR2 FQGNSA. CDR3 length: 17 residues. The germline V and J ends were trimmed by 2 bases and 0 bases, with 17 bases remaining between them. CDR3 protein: CASSLQFDRYNSYEQYF. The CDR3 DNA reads TGTGCCAGCAGCTTACAGTTTGATCGGTACAACTCCTACGAGCAGTACTTC.

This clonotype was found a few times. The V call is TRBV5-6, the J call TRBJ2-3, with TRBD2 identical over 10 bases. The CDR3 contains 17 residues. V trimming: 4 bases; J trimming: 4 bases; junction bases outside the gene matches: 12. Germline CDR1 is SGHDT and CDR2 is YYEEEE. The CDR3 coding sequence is TGTGCCAGCAGCCCTGAGGGGCTAGCGGGAGTACCAGATACGCAGTATTTT. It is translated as CASSPEGLAGVPDTQYF.

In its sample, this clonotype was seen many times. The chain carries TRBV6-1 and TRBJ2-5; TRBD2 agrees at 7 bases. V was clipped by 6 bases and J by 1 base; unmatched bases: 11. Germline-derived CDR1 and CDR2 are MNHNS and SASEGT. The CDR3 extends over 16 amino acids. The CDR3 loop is CASSPGLFRSQETQYF. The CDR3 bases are TGTGCCAGCAGCCCGGGACTATTCAGGTCCCAAGAGACCCAGTACTTC.

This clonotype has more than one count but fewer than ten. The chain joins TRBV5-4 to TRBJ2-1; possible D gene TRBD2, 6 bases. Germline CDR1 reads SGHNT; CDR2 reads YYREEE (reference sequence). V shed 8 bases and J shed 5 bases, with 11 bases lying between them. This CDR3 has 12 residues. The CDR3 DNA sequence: TGTGCCAGTACTCCGGGAGACAATGAGCAGTTCTTC. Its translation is CASTPGDNEQFF.

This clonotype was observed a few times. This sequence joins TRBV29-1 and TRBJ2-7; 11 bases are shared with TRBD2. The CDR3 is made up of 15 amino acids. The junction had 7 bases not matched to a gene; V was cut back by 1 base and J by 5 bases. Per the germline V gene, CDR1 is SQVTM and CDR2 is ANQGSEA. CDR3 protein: CSVEGVLAGEDEQYF. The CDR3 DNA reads TGCAGCGTTGAAGGAGTACTAGCGGGAGAGGACGAGCAGTACTTC.

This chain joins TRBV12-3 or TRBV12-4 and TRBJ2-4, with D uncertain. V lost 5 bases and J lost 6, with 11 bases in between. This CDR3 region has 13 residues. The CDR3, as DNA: TGTGCCAGCAGTGTCGTATCTGGAAACATTCAGTACTTC. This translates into CASSVVSGNIQYF.

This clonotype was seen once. The CDR3 region is CASSPDYISYNEQFF. Written as DNA, the CDR3 is TGTGCCAGCAGCCCCGACTATATCTCCTACAATGAGCAGTTCTTC. This chain joins TRBV6-1 and TRBJ2-1, with a possible D match to TRBD2 (5 bases). Trimming removed 6 bases at V and 0 bases at J, with 12 bases between. The CDR3 has 15 residues. Per the germline V gene, CDR1 is MNHNS and CDR2 is SASEGT.

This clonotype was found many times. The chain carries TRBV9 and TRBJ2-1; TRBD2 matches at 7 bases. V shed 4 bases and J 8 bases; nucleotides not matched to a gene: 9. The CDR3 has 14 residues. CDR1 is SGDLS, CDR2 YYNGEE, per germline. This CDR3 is CASSTRTSTHEQFF. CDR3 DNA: TGTGCCAGCAGCACCCGGACTAGTACACATGAGCAGTTCTTC.

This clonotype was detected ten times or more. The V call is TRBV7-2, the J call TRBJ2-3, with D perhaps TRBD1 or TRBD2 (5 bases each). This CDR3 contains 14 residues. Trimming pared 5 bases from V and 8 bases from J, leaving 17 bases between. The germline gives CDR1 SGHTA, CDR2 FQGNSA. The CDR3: CASSRDRDVVTQYF. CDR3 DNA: TGTGCCAGCAGCCGGGACCGAGACGTTGTTACGCAGTATTTT.

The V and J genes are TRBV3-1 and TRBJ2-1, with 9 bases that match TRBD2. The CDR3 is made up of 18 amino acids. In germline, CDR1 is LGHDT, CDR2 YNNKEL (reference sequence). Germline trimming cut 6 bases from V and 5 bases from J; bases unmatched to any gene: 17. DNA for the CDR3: TGTGCCAGCAGTAATACTGACTGGGCGAGCGGGAGGAACAATGAGCAGTTCTTC. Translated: CASSNTDWASGRNNEQFF.

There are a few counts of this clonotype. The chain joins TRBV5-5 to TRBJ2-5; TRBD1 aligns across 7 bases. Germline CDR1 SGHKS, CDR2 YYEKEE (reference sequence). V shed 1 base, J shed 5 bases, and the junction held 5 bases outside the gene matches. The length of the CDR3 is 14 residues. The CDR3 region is CASSLYQGQETQYF. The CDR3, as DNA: TGTGCCAGCAGCTTGTACCAGGGACAGGAGACCCAGTACTTC.

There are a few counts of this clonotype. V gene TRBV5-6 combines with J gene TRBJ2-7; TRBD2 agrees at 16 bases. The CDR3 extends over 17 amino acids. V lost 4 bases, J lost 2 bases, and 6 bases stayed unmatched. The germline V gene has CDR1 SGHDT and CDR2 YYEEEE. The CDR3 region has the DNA TGTGCCAGCAGCGGGACTAGCGGGAGGGCCCTAACCTACGAGCAGTACTTC. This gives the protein CASSGTSGRALTYEQYF. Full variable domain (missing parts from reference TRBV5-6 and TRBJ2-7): DAGVTQSPTHLIKTRGQQVTLRCSPKSGHDTVSWYQQALGQGPQFIFQYYEEEERQRGNFPDRFSGHQFPNYSSELNVNALLLGDSALYLCASSGTSGRALTYEQYFGPGTRLTVT.

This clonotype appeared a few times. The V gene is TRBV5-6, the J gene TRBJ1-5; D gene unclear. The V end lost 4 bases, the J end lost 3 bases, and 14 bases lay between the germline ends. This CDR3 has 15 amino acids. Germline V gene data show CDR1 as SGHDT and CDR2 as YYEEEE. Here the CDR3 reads CASSNPDTINQPQHF. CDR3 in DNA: TGTGCCAGCAGCAACCCCGACACTATCAATCAGCCCCAGCATTTT.

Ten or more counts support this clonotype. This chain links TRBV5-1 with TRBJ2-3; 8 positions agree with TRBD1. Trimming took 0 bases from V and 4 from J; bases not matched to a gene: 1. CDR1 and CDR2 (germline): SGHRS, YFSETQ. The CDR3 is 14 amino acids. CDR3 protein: CASSLAGGADTQYF. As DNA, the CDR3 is TGCGCCAGCAGCTTGGCAGGGGGCGCAGATACGCAGTATTTT. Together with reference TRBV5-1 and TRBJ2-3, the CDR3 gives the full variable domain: KAGVTQTPRYLIKTRGQQVTLSCSPISGHRSVSWYQQTPGQGLQFLFEYFSETQRNKGNFPGRFSGRQFSNSRSEMNVSTLELGDSALYLCASSLAGGADTQYFGPGTRLTVL.

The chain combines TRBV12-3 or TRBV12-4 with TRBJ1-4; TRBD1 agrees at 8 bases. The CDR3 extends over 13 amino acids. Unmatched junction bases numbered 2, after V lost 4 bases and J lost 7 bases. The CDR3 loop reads CASSWTGFEKLFF. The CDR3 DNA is TGTGCCAGCAGTTGGACAGGGTTTGAAAAACTGTTTTTT.

This chain's CDR3 is CASSRNPGQGNSPLHF. In DNA form, the CDR3 reads TGCGCCAGCAGCCGAAATCCGGGACAGGGTAATTCACCCCTCCACTTT. V usage is TRBV5-1 and J usage is TRBJ1-6; 9 bases are a match to TRBD1. Germline V gene data show CDR1 as SGHRS and CDR2 as YFSETQ. CDR3 length equals 16 residues. The V segment lost 4 bases and the J segment 6 bases; nucleotides outside the gene matches: 8.

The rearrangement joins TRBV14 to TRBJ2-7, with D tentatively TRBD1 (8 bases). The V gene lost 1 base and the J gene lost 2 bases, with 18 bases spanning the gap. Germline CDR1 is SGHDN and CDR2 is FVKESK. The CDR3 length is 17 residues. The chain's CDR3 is CASSQGSSGTGAYEQYF. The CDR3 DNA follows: TGTGCCAGCAGCCAAGGTTCAAGCGGGACAGGAGCCTACGAGCAGTACTTC.